The clone carrying this T cell receptor (beta chain) was seen more than once but under ten times. Its target is not known. A universal primer site was created by template switching, with the cDNA bearing unique molecular identifiers. MiXCR, run by TCRdb on the 5' RACE reads, gives a single entry per CDR3 protein. The repertoire has approximately 550,000 distinct CDR3 sequences, under 25% of them found once; the top ten carry around 0.47%. This record comes from a study of identical twins. The study's findings and limits: Conclusions rested on cross-sectional statistics rather than following the same donors. With abundant cord blood beta clonotypes, insertions were fewer; memory repertoires showed no such pattern.

The sample was also reused in another study, on yellow fever vaccine responses in identical twins.

Material for sequencing was CD4+ T cells sorted from blood. The receptor was derived from a young woman in good health.

For the CDR3, the DNA is TGTGCCAGCAGCTTAGATTGGAGGGATACGCAGTATTTT. This gives the protein CASSLDWRDTQYF. The chain uses TRBV7-2 and TRBJ2-3; the D gene is possibly TRBD2 (5 bases). CDR3 length: 13 amino acids. Trimming removed 1 base from V and 6 bases from J, with 8 bases in between. The V gene's germline CDR1 is SGHTA and CDR2 FQGNSA.